Included here is one TCR beta chain sequence, with context. The antigen remains undetermined. These data belong to a study of T cell responses to AZD1222 COVID-19 vaccine. Whole-study results and caveats: Dominant CD4 TCR responses targeted spike regions 160-218 and 743-854. The donor cohort was predominantly white British with a female majority, and clonal diversity may have been underestimated.

Only in-frame clones appear in the TCRdb table, and some are missing; sequencing was by immunoSEQ multiplex PCR. The sample has fewer than 90,000 clones, just over 90% seen once; the top ten hold roughly 12%. This CDR3 has 15 residues. Germline lookup yields CDR1 LGHNT and CDR2 FRNRAP. V was cut by 6 bases and J by 2 bases, with 15 bases left in between. The TCR originated in an adult who received the AZD1222 COVID-19 vaccine. V gene TRBV12-5 combines with J gene TRBJ2-3, with D perhaps assigned TRBD1 or TRBD2 (6 bases each). Source: peripheral blood, taken 28 days after the second AZD1222 dose. The CDR3 DNA reads TGTGCTAGTGGCTCCCGGAGGGGGAACACAGATACGCAGTATTTT. Translating gives CASGSRRGNTDTQYF.